The present T cell receptor beta chain was sequenced within a study of T cells in localized non-small cell lung cancer. Study-wide results and limits: Tumor showed lower T cell clonality than uninvolved adjacent lung, where it was highest.

In the case of this clone: Antigen: not known.

The CDR3 covers 15 residues. CDR1 and CDR2 from the germline V gene are SGHTA and FQGNSA. The germline V and J ends were trimmed by 4 bases and 1 base, with 11 bases remaining between them. Measured with immunoSEQ multiplex PCR; TCRdb has only the in-frame clones, and not every one. The sample lists over 25,000 clones, 80% to 95% occurring once. The chain recombines TRBV7-2 with TRBJ1-5; perhaps TRBD1 as D (5 bases). This clonotype was sampled from a woman aged 40-70 years with stage I lung adenocarcinoma. Sequencing was performed on peripheral blood, taken before any cancer treatment. CDR3 nucleotide sequence: TGTGCCAGCAGCTCCTCGGGGGGAAGCAATCAGCCCCAGCATTTT. Amino acids: CASSSSGGSNQPQHF.